Below, one T cell receptor beta chain is given with its context. This PCR relied on a set of 60 Vbeta primers and 13 Jbeta primers. TCRdb's table, derived via immunoSEQ multiplex PCR, lists solely in-frame clones and lacks some. The sample includes 150,000 to 200,000 clones, less than 90% of them seen just once. The data derive from a study of cytomegalovirus exposure and HLA in healthy donors. The CDR3 sequence is 12 residues long. The germline V and J ends were trimmed by 0 bases and 15 bases, with 12 bases remaining between them. Germline CDR1 is MDHEN and CDR2 is SYDVKM. The receptor was isolated from a man in his forties or fifties in good health and CMV-seropositive. The chain is built from TRBV28 and TRBJ2-1, with TRBD1 as a possible D gene (6 bases). The specimen sequenced was PBMCs. CDR3 sequence: CASSLWAGVPFF. The CDR3 DNA follows: TGTGCCAGCAGTTTATGGGCAGGGGTCCCGTTCTTC. Looking up the rest from reference TRBV28 and TRBJ2-1 gives the full variable domain: DVKVTQSSRYLVKRTGEKVFLECVQDMDHENMFWYRQDPGLGLRLIYFSYDVKMKEKGDIPEGYSVSREKKERFSLILESASTNQTSMYLCASSLWAGVPFFGPGTRLTVL.